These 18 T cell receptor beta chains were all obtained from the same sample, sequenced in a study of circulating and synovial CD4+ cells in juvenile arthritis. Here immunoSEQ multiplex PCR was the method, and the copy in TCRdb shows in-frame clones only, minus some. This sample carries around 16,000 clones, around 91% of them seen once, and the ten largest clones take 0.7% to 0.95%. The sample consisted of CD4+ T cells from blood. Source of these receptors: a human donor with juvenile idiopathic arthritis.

In nucleotides, the CDR3 is TGTGCCAGCAGCTTAGGGGTAGGGACAATCTTAGCTTTCTTT. Its translation: CASSLGVGTILAFF. The rearrangement uses TRBV7-2 and TRBJ1-1; perhaps TRBD1 as D (6 bases). V lost 1 base, J lost 10 bases, and 16 bases lay in between. Germline loops: CDR1 SGHTA, CDR2 FQGNSA. The CDR3 consists of 14 residues.

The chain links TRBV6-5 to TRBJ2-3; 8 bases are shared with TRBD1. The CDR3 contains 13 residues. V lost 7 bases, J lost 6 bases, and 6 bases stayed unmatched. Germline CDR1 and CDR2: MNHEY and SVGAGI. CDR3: CASNRGSEDTQYF. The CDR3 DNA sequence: TGTGCCAGCAACAGGGGGTCTGAGGATACGCAGTATTTT.

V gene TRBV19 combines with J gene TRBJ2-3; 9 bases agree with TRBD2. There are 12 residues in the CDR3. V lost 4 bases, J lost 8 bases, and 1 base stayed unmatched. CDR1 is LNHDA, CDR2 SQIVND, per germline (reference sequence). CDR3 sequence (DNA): TGTGCCAGTAGTAATAGCGGGGGTACGCAGTATTTT. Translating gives CASSNSGGTQYF.

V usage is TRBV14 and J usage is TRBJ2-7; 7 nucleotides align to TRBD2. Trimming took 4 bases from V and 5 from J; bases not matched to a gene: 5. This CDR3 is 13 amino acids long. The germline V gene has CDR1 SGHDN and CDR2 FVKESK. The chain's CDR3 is CASSLTRGDEQYF. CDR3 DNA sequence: TGTGCCAGCAGCCTCACTCGGGGGGACGAGCAGTACTTC.

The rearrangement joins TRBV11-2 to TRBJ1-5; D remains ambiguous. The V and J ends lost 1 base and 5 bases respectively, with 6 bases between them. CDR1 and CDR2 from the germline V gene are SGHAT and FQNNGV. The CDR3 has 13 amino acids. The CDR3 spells CASSLGEYQPQHF. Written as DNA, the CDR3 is TGTGCCAGCAGCTTAGGAGAGTATCAGCCCCAGCATTTT.

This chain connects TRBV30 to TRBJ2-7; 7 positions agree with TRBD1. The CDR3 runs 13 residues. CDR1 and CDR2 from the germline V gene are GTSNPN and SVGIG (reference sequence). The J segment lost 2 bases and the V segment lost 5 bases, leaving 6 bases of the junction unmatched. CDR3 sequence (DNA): TGTGCCTGGGGCCGGGACAGAACCTACGAGCAGTACTTC. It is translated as CAWGRDRTYEQYF.

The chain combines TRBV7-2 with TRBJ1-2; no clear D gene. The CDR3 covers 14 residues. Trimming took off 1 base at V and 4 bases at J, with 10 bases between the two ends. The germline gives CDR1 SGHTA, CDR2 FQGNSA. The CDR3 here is CASSLGWQVYGYTF. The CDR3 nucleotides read TGTGCCAGCAGCTTAGGCTGGCAGGTCTATGGCTACACCTTC.

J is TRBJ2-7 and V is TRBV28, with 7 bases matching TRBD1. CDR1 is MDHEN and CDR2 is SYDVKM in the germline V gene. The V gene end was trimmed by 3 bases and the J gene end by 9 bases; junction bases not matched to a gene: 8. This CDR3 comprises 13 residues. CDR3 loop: CASSFSQGLGQYF. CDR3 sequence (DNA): TGTGCCAGCAGTTTTTCACAGGGGTTAGGGCAGTACTTC.

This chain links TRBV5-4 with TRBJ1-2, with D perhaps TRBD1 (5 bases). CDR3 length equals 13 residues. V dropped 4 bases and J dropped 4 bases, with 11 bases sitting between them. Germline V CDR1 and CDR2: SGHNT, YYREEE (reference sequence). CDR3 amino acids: CASSTDRRYGYTF. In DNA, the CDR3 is TGTGCCAGCAGCACAGACAGACGCTATGGCTACACCTTC.

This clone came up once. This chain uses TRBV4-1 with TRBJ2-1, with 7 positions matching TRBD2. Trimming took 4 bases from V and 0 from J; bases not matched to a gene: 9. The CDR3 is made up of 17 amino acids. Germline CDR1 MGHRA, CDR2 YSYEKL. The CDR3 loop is CASSPKPGLLSYNEQFF. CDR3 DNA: TGCGCCAGCAGCCCTAAACCGGGACTACTCTCCTACAATGAGCAGTTCTTC.

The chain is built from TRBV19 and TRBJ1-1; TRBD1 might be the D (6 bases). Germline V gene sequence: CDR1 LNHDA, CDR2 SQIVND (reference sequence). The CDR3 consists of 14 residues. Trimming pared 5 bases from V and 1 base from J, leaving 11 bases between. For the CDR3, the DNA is TGTGCCAGTAGTGTATACAGGGAGAACACTGAAGCTTTCTTT. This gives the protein CASSVYRENTEAFF.

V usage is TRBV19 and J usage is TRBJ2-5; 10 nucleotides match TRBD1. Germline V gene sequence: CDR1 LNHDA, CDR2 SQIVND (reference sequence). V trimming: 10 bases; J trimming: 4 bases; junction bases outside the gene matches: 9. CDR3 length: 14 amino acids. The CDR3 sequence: CATRDRGRGETQYF. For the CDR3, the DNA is TGTGCCACCCGCGACAGGGGGCGAGGAGAGACCCAGTACTTC. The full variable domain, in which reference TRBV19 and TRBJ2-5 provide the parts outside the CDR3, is DGGITQSPKYLFRKEGQNVTLSCEQNLNHDAMYWYRQDPGQGLRLIYYSQIVNDFQKGDIAEGYSVSREKKESFPLTVTSAQKNPTAFYLCATRDRGRGETQYFGPGTRLLVL.

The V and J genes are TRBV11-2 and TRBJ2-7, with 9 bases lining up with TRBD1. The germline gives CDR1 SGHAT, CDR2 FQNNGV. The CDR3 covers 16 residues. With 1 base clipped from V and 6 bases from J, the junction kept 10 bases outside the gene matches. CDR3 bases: TGTGCCAGCAGCTTAGGCCGACAGGGGGGGACGGGCGAGCAGTACTTC. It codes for CASSLGRQGGTGEQYF. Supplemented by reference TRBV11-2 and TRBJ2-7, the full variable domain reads EAGVAQSPRYKIIEKRQSVAFWCNPISGHATLYWYQQILGQGPKLLIQFQNNGVVDDSQLPKDRFSAERLKGVDSTLKIQPAKLEDSAVYLCASSLGRQGGTGEQYFGPGTRLTVT.

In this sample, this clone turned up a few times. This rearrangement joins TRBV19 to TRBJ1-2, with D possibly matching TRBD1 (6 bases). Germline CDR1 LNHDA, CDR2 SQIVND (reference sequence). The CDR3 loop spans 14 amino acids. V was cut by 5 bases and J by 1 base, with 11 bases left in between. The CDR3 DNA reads TGTGCCAGTAGTCCTGTACAGGGTAACTATGGCTACACCTTC. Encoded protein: CASSPVQGNYGYTF. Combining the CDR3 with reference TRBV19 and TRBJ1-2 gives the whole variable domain DGGITQSPKYLFRKEGQNVTLSCEQNLNHDAMYWYRQDPGQGLRLIYYSQIVNDFQKGDIAEGYSVSREKKESFPLTVTSAQKNPTAFYLCASSPVQGNYGYTFGSGTRLTVV.

CDR3 in DNA: TGTGCCAGCACCCTAAACTTCAAAGCTTTCTTT. It specifies CASTLNFKAFF. The rearrangement uses TRBV28 and TRBJ1-1; no reliable D call. V was clipped by 7 bases and J by 9 bases, with 12 bases between them. Germline V CDR1 and CDR2: MDHEN, SYDVKM. The CDR3 runs 11 residues.

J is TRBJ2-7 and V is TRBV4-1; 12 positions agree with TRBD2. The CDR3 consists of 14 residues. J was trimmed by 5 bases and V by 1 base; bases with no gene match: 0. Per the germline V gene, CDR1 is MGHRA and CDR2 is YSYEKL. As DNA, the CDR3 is TGCGCCAGCAGCCAAGCTAGCGGGAGGGACGAGCAGTACTTC. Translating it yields CASSQASGRDEQYF.

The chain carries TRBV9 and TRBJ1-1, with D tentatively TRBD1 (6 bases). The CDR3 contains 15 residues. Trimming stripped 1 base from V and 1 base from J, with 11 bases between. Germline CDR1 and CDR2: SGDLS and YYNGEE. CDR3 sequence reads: CASSVTDRPNTEAFF. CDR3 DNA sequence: TGTGCCAGCAGCGTAACGGACAGACCGAACACTGAAGCTTTCTTT. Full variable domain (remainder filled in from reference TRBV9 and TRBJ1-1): DSGVTQTPKHLITATGQRVTLRCSPRSGDLSVYWYQQSLDQGLQFLIQYYNGEERAKGNILERFSAQQFPDLHSELNLSSLELGDSALYFCASSVTDRPNTEAFFGQGTRLTVV.

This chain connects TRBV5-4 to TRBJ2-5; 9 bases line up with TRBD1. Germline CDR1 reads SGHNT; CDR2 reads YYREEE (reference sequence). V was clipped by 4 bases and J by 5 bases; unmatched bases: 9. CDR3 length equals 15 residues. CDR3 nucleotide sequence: TGTGCCAGCAGCCTCCCTAAGGGACAGGGTGAGACCCAGTACTTC. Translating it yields CASSLPKGQGETQYF.